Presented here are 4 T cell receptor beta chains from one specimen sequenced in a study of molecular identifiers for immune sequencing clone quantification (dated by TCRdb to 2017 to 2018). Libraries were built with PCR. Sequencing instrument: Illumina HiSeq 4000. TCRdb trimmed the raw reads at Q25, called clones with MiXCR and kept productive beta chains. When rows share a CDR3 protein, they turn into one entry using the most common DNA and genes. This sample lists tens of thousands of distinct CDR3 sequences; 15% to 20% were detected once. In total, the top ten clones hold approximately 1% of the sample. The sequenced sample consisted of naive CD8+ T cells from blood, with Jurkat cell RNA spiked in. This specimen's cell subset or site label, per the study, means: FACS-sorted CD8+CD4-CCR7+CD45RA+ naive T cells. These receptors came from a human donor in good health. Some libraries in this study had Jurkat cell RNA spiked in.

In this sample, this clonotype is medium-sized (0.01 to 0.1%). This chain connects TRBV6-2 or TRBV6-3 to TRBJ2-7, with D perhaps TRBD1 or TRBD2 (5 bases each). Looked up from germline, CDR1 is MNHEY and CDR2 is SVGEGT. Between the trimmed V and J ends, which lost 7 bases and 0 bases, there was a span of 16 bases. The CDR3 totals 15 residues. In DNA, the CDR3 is TGTGCCAGCAAGGGCCGGGGCCGGGCCTCCTACGAGCAGTACTTC. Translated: CASKGRGRASYEQYF.

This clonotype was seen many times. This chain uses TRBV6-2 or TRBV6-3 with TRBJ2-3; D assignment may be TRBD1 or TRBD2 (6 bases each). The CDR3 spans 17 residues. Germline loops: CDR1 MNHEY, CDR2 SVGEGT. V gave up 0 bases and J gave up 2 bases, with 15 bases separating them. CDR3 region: CASSYSQGGTNTDTQYF. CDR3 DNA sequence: TGTGCCAGCAGTTACTCGCAAGGGGGGACGAACACAGATACGCAGTATTTT.

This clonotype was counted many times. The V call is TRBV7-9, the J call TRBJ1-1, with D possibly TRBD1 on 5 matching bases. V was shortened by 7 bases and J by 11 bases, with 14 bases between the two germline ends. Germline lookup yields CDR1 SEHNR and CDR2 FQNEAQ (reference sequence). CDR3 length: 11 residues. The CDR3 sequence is CASTLGELAFF. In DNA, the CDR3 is TGTGCCAGCACCTTGGGGGAGTTGGCTTTCTTT. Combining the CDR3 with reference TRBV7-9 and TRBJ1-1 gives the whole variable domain DTGVSQNPRHKITKRGQNVTFRCDPISEHNRLYWYRQTLGQGPEFLTYFQNEAQLEKSRLLSDRFSAERPKGSFSTLEIQRTEQGDSAMYLCASTLGELAFFGQGTRLTVV.

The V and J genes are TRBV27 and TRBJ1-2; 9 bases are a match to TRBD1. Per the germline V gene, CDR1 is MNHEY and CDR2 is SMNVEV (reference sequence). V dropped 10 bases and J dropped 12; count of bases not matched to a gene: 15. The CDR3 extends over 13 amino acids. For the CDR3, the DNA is TGTGCCACTAGCCCCGGGACAGGGTACGGCCACACCTTC. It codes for CATSPGTGYGHTF.